These T cell receptor beta chains were read from a single sample in a study of lymphopenia after photon versus proton radiotherapy. Clones were sequenced by immunoSEQ multiplex PCR, and TCRdb holds only the in-frame ones, with some missing. The data show thousands of clones, 88% seen once. The sequences come from peripheral blood, collected from a patient treated with photon-based radiotherapy. The receptors derive from an elderly man with cholangiocarcinoma. Each CDR3 is given with its conserved first and last residue.

V gene	J gene	CDR3 protein
TRBV11-2	TRBJ1-2	CASSWGSGAYGYTF
TRBV6-5	TRBJ1-3	CASSYMNTIYF
TRBV21-1	TRBJ2-5	CASSKEDTENQETQYF
TRBV5-1	TRBJ2-7	CASSFGSGGPYEQYF
TRBV11-3	TRBJ2-3	CASSRLAGGQDTQYF
TRBV2	TRBJ2-1	CASSAGTSGYNEQFF
TRBV7-6	TRBJ1-4	CASSRQGGSGTNEKLFF
TRBV27	TRBJ2-1	CASSRDRADEQFF
TRBV5-1	TRBJ2-7	CASSLAGGTGHYEQYF
TRBV18	TRBJ2-1	CASSSGQTDFNEQFF
TRBV5-4	TRBJ1-4	CASSFRSPTNEKLFF
TRBV5-6	TRBJ2-5	CASSSGTGGQETQYF
TRBV5-4	TRBJ2-1	CASSLPSGGADEQFF
TRBV2	TRBJ1-1	CATRTPGSGNTEAFF
TRBV19	TRBJ1-1	CASSANTNTEAFF
TRBV2	TRBJ1-1	CASSVGTINTEAFF
TRBV5-1	TRBJ1-1	CASSLRPGTGNTEAFF
TRBV10-3	TRBJ1-4	CAISESREAHEKLFF
TRBV10-3	TRBJ1-4	CAISVGTGEKLFF
TRBV5-1	TRBJ2-1	CASSMGDGYNEQFF
TRBV9	TRBJ1-1	CASSVDRTANTEAFF
TRBV7-2	TRBJ2-1	CASSLGVGEQFF
TRBV5-4	TRBJ2-2	CASSLGQGAGELFF
TRBV29-1	TRBJ1-5	CSVAGWGEPQHF
TRBV9	TRBJ2-2	CATGGSGVTGELFF
TRBV13	TRBJ2-7	CASSLTGQGTGEQYF
TRBV30	TRBJ1-4	CAWGKHSPGTATNEKLFF
TRBV10-2	TRBJ2-7	CASSAPSDASYEQYF
TRBV23-1	TRBJ2-7	CASSQRTGLSYEQYF
TRBV7-3	TRBJ1-1	CASSMHSGGSNEAFF
TRBV29-1	TRBJ2-1	CSVGAAYEQFF
TRBV5-1	TRBJ2-2	CASSFTPQGTGELFF
TRBV10-3	TRBJ1-2	CAIPGATGPTYANYGYTF
TRBV5-1	TRBJ2-1	CASSLERHNEQFF
TRBV11-1	TRBJ2-1	CASSLDQNNEQFF
TRBV18	TRBJ1-6	CASSRPGQGDSPLHF